This T cell receptor beta chain was observed in a study of identifying expanded T cells in peripheral blood. Sequencing used immunoSEQ multiplex PCR; TCRdb keeps in-frame clones, though not all of them. The sample records 84,000 or so clones, 85% to 90% being singletons. No infections or other immune events were documented during collection. With respect to this clone: Its antigen is undetermined.

CDR1 and CDR2 from the germline V gene are LNHDA and SQIVND (reference sequence). Trimming took off 7 bases at V and 0 bases at J, with 6 bases between the two ends. This CDR3 has 12 residues. Points from the study as a whole: Across healthy donors, higher total template counts meant significantly greater roughly 2-week count variance. Differentially abundant clones: about 1.2 between replicates, 15 to 17 at approximately two weeks, 19 to 20 at four.

Sequenced input: blood. The chain couples TRBV19 to TRBJ1-1; no reliable D call. This sequence originates from a person aged 18 to 75 in good health. CDR3 loop: CASMGLNTEAFF. CDR3 bases: TGTGCCAGTATGGGGTTGAACACTGAAGCTTTCTTT.